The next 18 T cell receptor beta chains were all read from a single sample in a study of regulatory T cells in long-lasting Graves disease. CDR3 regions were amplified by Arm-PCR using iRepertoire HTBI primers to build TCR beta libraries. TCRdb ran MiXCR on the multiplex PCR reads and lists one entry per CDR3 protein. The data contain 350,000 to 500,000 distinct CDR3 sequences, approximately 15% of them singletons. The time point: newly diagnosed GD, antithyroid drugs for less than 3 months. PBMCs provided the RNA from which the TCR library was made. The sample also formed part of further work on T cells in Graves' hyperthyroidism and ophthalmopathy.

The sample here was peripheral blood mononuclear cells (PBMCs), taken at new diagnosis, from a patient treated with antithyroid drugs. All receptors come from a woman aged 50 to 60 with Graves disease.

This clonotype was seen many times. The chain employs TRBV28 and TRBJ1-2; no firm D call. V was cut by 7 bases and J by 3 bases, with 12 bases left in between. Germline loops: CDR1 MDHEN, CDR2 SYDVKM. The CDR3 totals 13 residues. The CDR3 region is CASTTAGHYGYTF. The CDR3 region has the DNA TGTGCCAGCACCACCGCGGGTCACTATGGCTACACCTTC.

CDR3 bases: TGTGCCAGTAGTATCGGGTACAGGGGAGAGACCCAGTACTTC. Protein sequence: CASSIGYRGETQYF. This chain joins TRBV19 and TRBJ2-5, with TRBD1 matching over 7 bases. The CDR3 length is 14 residues. Germline V gene data show CDR1 as LNHDA and CDR2 as SQIVND (reference sequence). V was clipped by 3 bases and J by 4 bases; unmatched bases: 5.

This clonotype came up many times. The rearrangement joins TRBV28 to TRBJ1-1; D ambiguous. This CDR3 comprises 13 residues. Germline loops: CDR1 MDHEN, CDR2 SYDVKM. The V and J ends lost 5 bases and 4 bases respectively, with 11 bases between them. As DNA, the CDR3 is TGTGCCAGCAGTCCATCAGCGGGCACTGAAGCTTTCTTT. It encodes CASSPSAGTEAFF.

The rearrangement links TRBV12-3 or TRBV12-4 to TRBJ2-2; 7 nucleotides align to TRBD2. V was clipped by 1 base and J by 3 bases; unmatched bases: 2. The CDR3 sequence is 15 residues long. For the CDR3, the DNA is TGTGCCAGCAGTTTAGGGGGGGGATACACCGGGGAGCTGTTTTTT. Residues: CASSLGGGYTGELFF.

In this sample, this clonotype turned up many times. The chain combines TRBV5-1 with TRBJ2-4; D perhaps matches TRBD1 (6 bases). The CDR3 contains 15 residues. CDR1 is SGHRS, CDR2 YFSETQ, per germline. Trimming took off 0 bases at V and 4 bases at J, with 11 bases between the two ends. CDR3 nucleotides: TGCGCCAGCAGCTTGGCCACAGGGACGAAAAACATTCAGTACTTC. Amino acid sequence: CASSLATGTKNIQYF.

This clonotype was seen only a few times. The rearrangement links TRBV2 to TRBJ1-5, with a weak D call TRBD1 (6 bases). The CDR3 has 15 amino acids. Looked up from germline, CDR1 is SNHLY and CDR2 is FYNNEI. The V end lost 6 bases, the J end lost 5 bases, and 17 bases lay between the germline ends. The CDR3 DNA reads TGTGCCAGCAGAGAGACAGGCTATAGGGATCAGCCCCAGCATTTT. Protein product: CASRETGYRDQPQHF.

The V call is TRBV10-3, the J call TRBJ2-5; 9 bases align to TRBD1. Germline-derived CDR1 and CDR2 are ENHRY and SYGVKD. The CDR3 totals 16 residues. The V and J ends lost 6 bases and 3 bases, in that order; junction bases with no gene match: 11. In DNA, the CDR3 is TGTGCCATCAGCCTAACCGGGACAGGGACAAAAGAGACCCAGTACTTC. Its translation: CAISLTGTGTKETQYF.

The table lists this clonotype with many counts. CDR3 nucleotides: TGTGCCAGCAGCTTAGGGCTAGGGGAGGCCAAAAACATTCAGTACTTC. Translating gives CASSLGLGEAKNIQYF. The chain links TRBV7-9 to TRBJ2-4; D is possibly TRBD1 or TRBD2 (5 bases each). Trimming took 1 base from V and 1 from J, leaving 11 bases between them. CDR1 is SEHNR, CDR2 FQNEAQ, per germline (reference sequence). This CDR3 region has 16 residues.

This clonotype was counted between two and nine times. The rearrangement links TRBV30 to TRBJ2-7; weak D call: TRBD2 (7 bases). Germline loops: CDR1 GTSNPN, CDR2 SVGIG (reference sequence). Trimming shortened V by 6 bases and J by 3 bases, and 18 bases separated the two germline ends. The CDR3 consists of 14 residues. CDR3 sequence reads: CACTPGGGGYEQYF. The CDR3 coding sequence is TGTGCCTGCACCCCCGGAGGGGGGGGCTACGAGCAGTACTTC.

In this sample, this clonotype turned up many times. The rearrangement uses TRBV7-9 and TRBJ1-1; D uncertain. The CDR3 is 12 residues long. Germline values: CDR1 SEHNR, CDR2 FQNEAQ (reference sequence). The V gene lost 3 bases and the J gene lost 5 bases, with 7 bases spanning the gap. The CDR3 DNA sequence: TGTGCCAGCAGCTTCGTGAGTACTGAAGCTTTCTTT. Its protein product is CASSFVSTEAFF.

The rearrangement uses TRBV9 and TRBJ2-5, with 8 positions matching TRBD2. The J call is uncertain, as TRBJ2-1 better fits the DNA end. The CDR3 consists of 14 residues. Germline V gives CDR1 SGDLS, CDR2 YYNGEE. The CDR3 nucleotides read TGTGCCAGCAGCGTAGTAAGCGGGAGTAATGAGCAGTTCTTC. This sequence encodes CASSVVSGSNEQFF.

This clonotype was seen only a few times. This CDR3 is CASSPGTSGRGGANVLTF. In nucleotides, the CDR3 is TGTGCCAGCAGCCCCGGGACTAGCGGCCGGGGGGGGGCCAACGTCCTGACTTTC. The V gene is TRBV7-2, the J gene TRBJ2-6; 11 bases map to TRBD2. Germline CDR1 SGHTA, CDR2 FQGNSA. CDR3 size: 18 residues. With 5 bases clipped from V and 4 bases from J, the junction kept 10 bases outside the gene matches.

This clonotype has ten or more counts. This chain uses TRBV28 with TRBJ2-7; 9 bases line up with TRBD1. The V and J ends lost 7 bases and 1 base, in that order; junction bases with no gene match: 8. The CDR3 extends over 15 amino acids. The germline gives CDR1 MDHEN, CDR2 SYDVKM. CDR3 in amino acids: CASTITGTGSYEQYF. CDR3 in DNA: TGTGCCAGCACCATTACAGGGACAGGGTCCTACGAGCAGTACTTC.

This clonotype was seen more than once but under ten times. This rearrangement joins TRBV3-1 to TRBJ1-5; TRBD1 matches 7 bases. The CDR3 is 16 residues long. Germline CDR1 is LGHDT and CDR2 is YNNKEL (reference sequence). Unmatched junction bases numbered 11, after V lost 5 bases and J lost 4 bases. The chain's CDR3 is CASSNTNRGGNQPQHF. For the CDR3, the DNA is TGTGCCAGCAGCAATACTAACAGGGGTGGAAATCAGCCCCAGCATTTT.

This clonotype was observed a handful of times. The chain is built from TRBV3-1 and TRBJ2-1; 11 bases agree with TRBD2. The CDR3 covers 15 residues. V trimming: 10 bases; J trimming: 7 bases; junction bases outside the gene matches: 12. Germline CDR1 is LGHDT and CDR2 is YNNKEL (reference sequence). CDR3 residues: CATEVLAGGGNEQFF. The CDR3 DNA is TGTGCCACCGAGGTTTTAGCGGGAGGGGGGAATGAGCAGTTCTTC.

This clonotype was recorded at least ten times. CDR3 amino acids: CASRTVLGGTEAFF. CDR3 in DNA: TGCGCCAGCAGGACAGTTTTAGGGGGCACTGAAGCTTTCTTT. This chain joins TRBV10-2 and TRBJ1-1; maybe TRBD1 (6 bases). The CDR3 loop spans 14 amino acids. CDR1 and CDR2 (germline): WSHSY, SAAADI. V was shortened by 6 bases and J by 4 bases, with 15 bases between the two germline ends.

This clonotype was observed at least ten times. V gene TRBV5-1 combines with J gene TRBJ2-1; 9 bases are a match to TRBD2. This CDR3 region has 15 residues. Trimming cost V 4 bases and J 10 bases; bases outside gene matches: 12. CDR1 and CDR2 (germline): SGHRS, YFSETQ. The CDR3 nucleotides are TGCGCCAGCAGCGAGGGATCCGGGACTAGCACAGAGCAGTTCTTC. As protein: CASSEGSGTSTEQFF.

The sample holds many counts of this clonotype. CDR3 DNA: TGTGCCAGCAGTAAAAAACGACCGGCTAACCCCGGGGCGGTTGAGAACACTGAAGCTTTCTTT. Translating gives CASSKKRPANPGAVENTEAFF. The chain combines TRBV2 with TRBJ1-1, with D tentatively TRBD1 (5 bases). This CDR3 contains 21 residues. Trimming took off 5 bases at V and 1 base at J, with 32 bases between the two ends. Germline V gene lookup returns CDR1 SNHLY and CDR2 FYNNEI.